The subject of this entry is one T cell receptor beta chain. No antigen is known for it. The data originate from a study of cytomegalovirus exposure and HLA in healthy donors. This CDR3 contains 16 residues. Germline loops: CDR1 MGHRA, CDR2 YSYEKL. The J segment lost 4 bases and the V segment lost 0 bases, leaving 6 bases of the junction unmatched. Both 60 Vbeta primers and 13 Jbeta primers went into the PCR. Assay: immunoSEQ multiplex PCR; the TCRdb copy retains only in-frame clones and omits some. The data hold about 120,000 clones, with 79% observed a single time. Regarding the study as a whole: CMV serostatus alone was available as immune exposure information. Later on, a genetic analysis was performed. It linked a missense variant in DCLRE1C with V- and J-gene trimming of TCR beta.

V is TRBV4-1 and J is TRBJ2-3; the match to TRBD1 covers 8 bases. The source material was PBMCs. This receptor was obtained from a man between 18 and 35 years old in good health and CMV-seronegative. In DNA form, the CDR3 reads TGCGCCAGCAGCCAAGAGGACAGGGCTGGGGCAGATACGCAGTATTTT. Amino acids: CASSQEDRAGADTQYF.